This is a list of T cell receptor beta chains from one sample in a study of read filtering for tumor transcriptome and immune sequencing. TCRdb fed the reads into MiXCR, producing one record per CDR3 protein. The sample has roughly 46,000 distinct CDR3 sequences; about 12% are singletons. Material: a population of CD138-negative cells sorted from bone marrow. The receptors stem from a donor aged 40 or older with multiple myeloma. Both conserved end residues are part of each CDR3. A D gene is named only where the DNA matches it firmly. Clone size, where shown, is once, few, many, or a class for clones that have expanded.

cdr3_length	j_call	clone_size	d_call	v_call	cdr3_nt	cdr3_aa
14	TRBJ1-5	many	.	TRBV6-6	TGTGCCAGCAGTTTTTCCATAGAAAACCGACCCCAGCATTTT	CASSFSIENRPQHF
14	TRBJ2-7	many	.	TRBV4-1	TGCGCCAGCAGCCAAGAGCCCGAGACCTACGAGCAGTACTTC	CASSQEPETYEQYF
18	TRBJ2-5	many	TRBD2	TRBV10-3	TGTGCCATCAGTGACTCAGAGTTAGCGGGAACCCACAAGGGGACCCAGTACTTC	CAISDSELAGTHKGTQYF
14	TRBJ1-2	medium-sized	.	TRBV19	TGTGCCAGTAGACCGGGCCGGGGAAACTATGGCTACACCTTC	CASRPGRGNYGYTF
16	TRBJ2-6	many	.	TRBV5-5	TGTGCCAGCGAGGCGTCCCCTCAGCCTGGGGCCAACGTCCTGACTTTC	CASEASPQPGANVLTF
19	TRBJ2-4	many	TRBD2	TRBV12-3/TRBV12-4	TGTGCCAGCAGCCCCCTGGGACTAGCGGGAGTTGGTGGTAAAAACATTCAGTACTTC	CASSPLGLAGVGGKNIQYF
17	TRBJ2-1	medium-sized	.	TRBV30	TGTGCCTGGAGTGTACCGGGCAGGTCGGGGAGTTACAATGAGCAGTTCTTC	CAWSVPGRSGSYNEQFF
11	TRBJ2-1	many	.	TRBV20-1	TGCAGTGCTAGCCGGGAAGATGAGCAGTTCTTC	CSASREDEQFF
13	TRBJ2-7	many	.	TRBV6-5	TGTGCCAGCAGTTACCAGGGTTGGTACGAGCAGTACTTC	CASSYQGWYEQYF
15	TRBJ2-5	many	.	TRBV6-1	TGTGCCAGCAGTGAGGGACATCTAGGAGGGGAGACCCAGTACTTC	CASSEGHLGGETQYF
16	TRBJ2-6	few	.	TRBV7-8	TGTGCCAGCAGCTCCGAACTCCGTTCTGGGGCCAACGTCCTGACTTTC	CASSSELRSGANVLTF
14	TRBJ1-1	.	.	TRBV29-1	TGCAGCGTTGAAGAGTCGAAGGGGGACACTGAAGCTTGCTTT	CSVEESKGDTEACF
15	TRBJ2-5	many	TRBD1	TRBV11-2	TGTGCCAGCAGCCTCAGGCGACAGGGGCCAGAGACCCAGTACTTC	CASSLRRQGPETQYF
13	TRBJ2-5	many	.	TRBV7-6	TGTGCCAGCAGCTGGACAGTTCAAGAGACCCAGTACTTC	CASSWTVQETQYF
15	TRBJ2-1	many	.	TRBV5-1	TGCGCCAGCAGCACCCCGGAGTCAGCCGACAATGAGCAGTTCTTC	CASSTPESADNEQFF
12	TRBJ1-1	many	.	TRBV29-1	TGCAGCGTCAAATCAGGGGCGGTTGAAGCTTTCTTT	CSVKSGAVEAFF
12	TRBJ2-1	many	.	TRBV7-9	TGTGCCAGCAGCTTTGGATACAATGAGCAGTTCTTC	CASSFGYNEQFF
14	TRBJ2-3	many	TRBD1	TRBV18	TGTGCCAGTCGCGGGACAGGGAGGACAGATACGCAGTATTTT	CASRGTGRTDTQYF
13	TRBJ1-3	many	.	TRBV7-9	TGTGCCAGCAGCCAGAAGGGTGGAAACACCATATATTTT	CASSQKGGNTIYF
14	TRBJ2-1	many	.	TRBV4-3	TGCGCCAGCAGCCAAGATAGACGCAAGGATGAGCAGTTCTTC	CASSQDRRKDEQFF
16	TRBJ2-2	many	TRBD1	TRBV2	TGTGCCAGCAGTACCAGACAGGGGGCGGACACCGGGGAGCTGTTTTTT	CASSTRQGADTGELFF
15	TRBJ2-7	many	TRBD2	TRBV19	TGTGCCAGTAGTATAGCACTAGCGGGGAACTACGAGCAGTACTTC	CASSIALAGNYEQYF
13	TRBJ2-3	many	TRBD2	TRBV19	TGTGCCGGGCGGGAGACAGGCACAGATACGCAGTATTTT	CAGRETGTDTQYF
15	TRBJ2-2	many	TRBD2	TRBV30	TGTGCCTCCCAGTGGACGGGAGGGCCGACCGGGGAGCTGTTTTTT	CASQWTGGPTGELFF
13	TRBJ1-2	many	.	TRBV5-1	TGCGCCAGCAGCTCGGACAGCGGATATGGCTACACCTTC	CASSSDSGYGYTF
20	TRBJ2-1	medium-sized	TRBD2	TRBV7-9	TGTGCCAGCAGCTTCGCCGGGGGCGGGAGGGGCCTGAGCTCCTACAATGAGCAGTTCTTC	CASSFAGGGRGLSSYNEQFF
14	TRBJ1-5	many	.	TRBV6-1	TGTGCCAGCAGTGACCCGGGGACCAATCAGCCCCAGCATTTT	CASSDPGTNQPQHF
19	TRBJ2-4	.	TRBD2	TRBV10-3	TGTGCCATCAGTGACTCAGCGAATCCGGGACTACTAGCCAAAAACATTCAGTACTTC	CAISDSANPGLLAKNIQYF
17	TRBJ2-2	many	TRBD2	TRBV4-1	TGCGCCAGCAGCCAAGAGGCTAGCGGGAGTTACACCGGGGAGCTGTTTTTT	CASSQEASGSYTGELFF
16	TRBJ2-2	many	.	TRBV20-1	TGCAGTGCTAGAGATCCCCGCGGAAGGGAAACCGGGGAGCTGTTTTTT	CSARDPRGRETGELFF
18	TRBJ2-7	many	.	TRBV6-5	TGTGCCAGCAGTTACTCTGGACCGGGCCTGAGCGGGTCGCGCGAGCAGTACTTC	CASSYSGPGLSGSREQYF
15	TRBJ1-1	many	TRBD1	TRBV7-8	TGTGCCAGCAGCTCCCTCGACAGGGCTCGAACTGAAGCTTTCTTT	CASSSLDRARTEAFF
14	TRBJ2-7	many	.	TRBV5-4	TGTGCCAGCAGCTTGGCGGGAGAAGCAAGCGAGCAGTACTTC	CASSLAGEASEQYF
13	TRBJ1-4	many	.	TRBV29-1	TGCAGCGTCCTCGGGACCGGTCTGAGAAAACTGTTTTTT	CSVLGTGLRKLFF
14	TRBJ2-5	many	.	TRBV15	TGTGCCACCAGCAGAGGTCACGTGGAGGAGACCCAGTACTTC	CATSRGHVEETQYF
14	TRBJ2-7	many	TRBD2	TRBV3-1	TGTGCCAGCAGTCCGGGAGGAACTCCCTACGAGCAGTACTTC	CASSPGGTPYEQYF
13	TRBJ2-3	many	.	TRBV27	TGTGCCAGCAGTTTCTTGGCTGCAGATACGCAGTATTTT	CASSFLAADTQYF
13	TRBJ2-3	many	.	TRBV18	TGTGCCAGCACGACATCACTCACAGATACGCAGTATTTT	CASTTSLTDTQYF
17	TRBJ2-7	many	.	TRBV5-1	TGCGCCAGCAGCTTCGGGTCCGGGAGTTTCCCCTCCTACGAGCAGTACTTC	CASSFGSGSFPSYEQYF
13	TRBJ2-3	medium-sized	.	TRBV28	TGTGCCAGCAGTCTCCTAAACACAGATACGCAGTATTTT	CASSLLNTDTQYF
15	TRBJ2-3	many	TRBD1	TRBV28	TGTGCCAGCAGCAGAACCGGGACAGGGGCAGATACGCAGTATTTT	CASSRTGTGADTQYF
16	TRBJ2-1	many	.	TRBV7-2	TGTGCCAGCAGGAAGGCCCGGGACTCCTCCTACAATGAGCAGTTCTTC	CASRKARDSSYNEQFF
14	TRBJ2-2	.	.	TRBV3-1	TGTGCCAGCAGCCAAGTCGGGGCGCCCGGGGAGCTGTTTTTT	CASSQVGAPGELFF
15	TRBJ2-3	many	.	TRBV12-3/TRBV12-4	TGTGCCAGCAGTCCGCGTCGTGGAGACTACAATACGCAGTATTTT	CASSPRRGDYNTQYF
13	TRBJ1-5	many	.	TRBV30	TGTGCCTGGAGTGTAGAGAGGAATCAGCCCCAGCATTTT	CAWSVERNQPQHF
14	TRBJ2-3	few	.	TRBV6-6	TGTGCCGGCAGTTTTTCTCGGGGTTCAGATACGCAGTATTTT	CAGSFSRGSDTQYF
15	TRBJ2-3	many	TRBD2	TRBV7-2	TGTGCCAGCAACCCAAGAGGCGGGAGGGAAGATACGCAGTATTTT	CASNPRGGREDTQYF
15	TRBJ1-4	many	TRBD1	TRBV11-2	TGTGCCAGCAGCTTCCAAAGACAGGGGAATGAAAAACTGTTTTTT	CASSFQRQGNEKLFF